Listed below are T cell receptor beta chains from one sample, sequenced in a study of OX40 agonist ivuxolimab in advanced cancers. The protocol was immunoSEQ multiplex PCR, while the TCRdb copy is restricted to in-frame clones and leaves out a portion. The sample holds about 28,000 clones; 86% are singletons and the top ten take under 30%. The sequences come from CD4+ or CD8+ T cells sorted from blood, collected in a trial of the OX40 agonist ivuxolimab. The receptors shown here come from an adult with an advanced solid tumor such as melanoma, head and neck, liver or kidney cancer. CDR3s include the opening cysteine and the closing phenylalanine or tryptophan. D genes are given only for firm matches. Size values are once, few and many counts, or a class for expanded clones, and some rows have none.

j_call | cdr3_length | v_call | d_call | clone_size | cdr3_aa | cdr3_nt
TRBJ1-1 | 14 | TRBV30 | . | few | CAWSKPGPNTEAFF | TGTGCCTGGAGTAAACCAGGGCCAAACACTGAAGCTTTCTTT
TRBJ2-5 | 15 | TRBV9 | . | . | CASSPTGTVLGAQYF | TGTGCCAGCAGCCCCACCGGGACGGTGCTGGGGGCCCAGTACTTC
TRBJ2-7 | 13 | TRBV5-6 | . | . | CASSTLGGYEQYF | TGTGCCAGCAGCACCCTCGGAGGCTACGAGCAGTACTTC
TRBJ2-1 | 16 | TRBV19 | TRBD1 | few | CASTSLSTGYVNEQFF | TGTGCCAGTACCTCCCTTTCGACAGGGTATGTCAATGAGCAGTTCTTC
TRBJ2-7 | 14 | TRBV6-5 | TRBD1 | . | CASSRNLDRGEQYF | TGTGCCAGCAGTCGAAACCTCGACAGGGGGGAGCAGTACTTC
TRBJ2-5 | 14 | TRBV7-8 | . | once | CASSLRTDQETQYF | TGTGCCAGCAGCTTACGGACAGATCAAGAGACCCAGTACTTC
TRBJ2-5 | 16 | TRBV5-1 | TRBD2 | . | CASSPGLAGGQETQYF | TGCGCCAGCAGCCCTGGACTAGCGGGGGGGCAAGAGACCCAGTACTTC
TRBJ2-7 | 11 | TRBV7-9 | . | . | CASSLGTEQYF | TGTGCCAGCAGCTTAGGTACCGAGCAGTACTTC
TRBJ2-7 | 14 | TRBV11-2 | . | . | CASSFTGANYEQYF | TGTGCCAGCAGCTTCACCGGGGCCAACTACGAGCAGTACTTC
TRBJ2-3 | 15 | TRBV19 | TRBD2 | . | CASSLTSGTGDTQYF | TGTGCCAGTAGTCTGACTAGCGGGACGGGAGATACGCAGTATTTT
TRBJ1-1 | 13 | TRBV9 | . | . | CASSGGPGTEAFF | TGTGCCAGCAGCGGGGGCCCGGGGACTGAAGCTTTCTTT
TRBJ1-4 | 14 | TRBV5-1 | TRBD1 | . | CASSLGTGNEKLFF | TGCGCCAGCAGCTTAGGGACAGGGAATGAAAAACTGTTTTTT
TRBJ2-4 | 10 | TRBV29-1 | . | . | CSAKGDIQYF | TGCAGCGCAAAAGGGGACATTCAGTACTTC